These T cell receptor beta chains were read from a single sample in a study of identical twins. TCRdb re-derived calls from the 5' RACE reads in MiXCR, one entry per CDR3 protein. The sample includes 350,000 to 600,000 distinct CDR3 sequences, 11% to 15% of them seen just once. The same specimen was also included in a second study, on yellow fever vaccine responses in identical twins.

The sample comprised CD4+ T cells sorted from blood. The receptors come from a woman aged 18-29 years in good health. CDR3s include the opening cysteine and the closing phenylalanine or tryptophan. Fields, in order: CDR3 length, clone size, V gene, J gene, D gene, CDR3 protein, CDR3 DNA. The D gene is left open where the match is weak. Rows may omit the clone size; those that give it use once, few, many or a size class.

CDR3 length: 16; clone size: few; V gene: TRBV7-2; J gene: TRBJ2-4; D gene: TRBD1; CDR3 protein: CASSSTGTGVKNIQYF; CDR3 DNA: TGTGCCAGCAGCTCCACCGGGACAGGGGTCAAAAACATTCAGTACTTC
CDR3 length: 15; clone size: few; V gene: TRBV28; J gene: TRBJ2-1; D gene: TRBD2; CDR3 protein: CASSPPGLGYNEQFF; CDR3 DNA: TGTGCCAGCAGTCCACCGGGACTAGGCTACAATGAGCAGTTCTTC
CDR3 length: 18; clone size: many; V gene: TRBV21-1; J gene: TRBJ2-3; D gene: NA; CDR3 protein: CASSNGDPSGRNTDTQYF; CDR3 DNA: TGTGCCAGCAGCAATGGAGACCCTAGCGGGAGGAACACAGATACGCAGTATTTT
CDR3 length: 14; clone size: NA; V gene: TRBV28; J gene: TRBJ1-2; D gene: TRBD1; CDR3 protein: CASWGTGGSFGYTF; CDR3 DNA: TGTGCCAGCTGGGGGACAGGGGGGAGTTTTGGCTACACCTTC
CDR3 length: 14; clone size: many; V gene: TRBV5-1; J gene: TRBJ2-5; D gene: NA; CDR3 protein: CASSLSTGGETQYF; CDR3 DNA: TGCGCCAGCAGCTTGAGTACAGGCGGCGAGACCCAGTACTTC
CDR3 length: 17; clone size: NA; V gene: TRBV3-1; J gene: TRBJ1-1; D gene: TRBD1; CDR3 protein: CASSQGTGKGSESEAFF; CDR3 DNA: TGTGCCAGCAGCCAAGGGACAGGGAAGGGTTCAGAATCTGAAGCTTTCTTT
CDR3 length: 11; clone size: few; V gene: TRBV28; J gene: TRBJ2-7; D gene: NA; CDR3 protein: CASTQGKEQYF; CDR3 DNA: TGTGCCAGTACTCAGGGGAAGGAGCAGTACTTC
CDR3 length: 15; clone size: few; V gene: TRBV7-9; J gene: TRBJ2-3; D gene: TRBD2; CDR3 protein: CATPGLAASTDTQYF; CDR3 DNA: TGTGCCACCCCAGGACTAGCGGCTAGCACAGATACGCAGTATTTT
CDR3 length: 15; clone size: NA; V gene: TRBV6-1; J gene: TRBJ2-7; D gene: TRBD1; CDR3 protein: CASRRSGTVSYEQYF; CDR3 DNA: TGTGCCAGCAGGCGCTCCGGGACAGTCTCCTACGAGCAGTACTTC
CDR3 length: 20; clone size: few; V gene: TRBV6-2/TRBV6-3; J gene: TRBJ2-3; D gene: NA; CDR3 protein: CASSYSIVLLSDSRTDTQYF; CDR3 DNA: TGTGCCAGCAGTTACTCGATTGTCCTGTTATCGGACAGCCGCACAGATACGCAGTATTTT
CDR3 length: 14; clone size: NA; V gene: TRBV7-2; J gene: TRBJ2-7; D gene: NA; CDR3 protein: CASSLDAGKYEQYF; CDR3 DNA: TGTGCCAGCAGCTTAGATGCCGGGAAGTACGAGCAGTACTTC
CDR3 length: 15; clone size: NA; V gene: TRBV20-1; J gene: TRBJ2-7; D gene: TRBD1; CDR3 protein: CSAPHKWTGGNEQYF; CDR3 DNA: TGCAGTGCTCCTCATAAATGGACAGGGGGCAACGAGCAGTACTTC
CDR3 length: 15; clone size: few; V gene: TRBV7-9; J gene: TRBJ2-4; D gene: NA; CDR3 protein: CASSLEGGAKNIQYF; CDR3 DNA: TGTGCCAGCAGCTTAGAAGGGGGAGCCAAAAACATTCAGTACTTC
CDR3 length: 13; clone size: few; V gene: TRBV5-1; J gene: TRBJ1-4; D gene: NA; CDR3 protein: CASSLSSAEKLFF; CDR3 DNA: TGCGCCAGCAGCTTGAGCTCGGCTGAAAAACTGTTTTTT
CDR3 length: 21; clone size: few; V gene: TRBV5-1; J gene: TRBJ2-3; D gene: TRBD2; CDR3 protein: CASSLLPTGLAGGASTDTQYF; CDR3 DNA: TGCGCCAGCAGCTTGTTACCGACCGGACTAGCGGGTGGTGCTAGCACAGATACGCAGTATTTT
CDR3 length: 15; clone size: NA; V gene: TRBV27; J gene: TRBJ2-7; D gene: NA; CDR3 protein: CASSLKAGHSYEQYF; CDR3 DNA: TGTGCCAGCAGTTTAAAGGCGGGACACTCCTACGAGCAGTACTTC
CDR3 length: 14; clone size: many; V gene: TRBV6-1; J gene: TRBJ1-5; D gene: TRBD1; CDR3 protein: CASSGTGGPQPQHF; CDR3 DNA: TGTGCCAGCAGTGGGACAGGGGGCCCTCAGCCCCAGCATTTT
CDR3 length: 15; clone size: few; V gene: TRBV14; J gene: TRBJ2-7; D gene: NA; CDR3 protein: CASSQGRGISYEQYF; CDR3 DNA: TGTGCCAGCAGCCAAGGAAGAGGGATTAGCTACGAGCAGTACTTC